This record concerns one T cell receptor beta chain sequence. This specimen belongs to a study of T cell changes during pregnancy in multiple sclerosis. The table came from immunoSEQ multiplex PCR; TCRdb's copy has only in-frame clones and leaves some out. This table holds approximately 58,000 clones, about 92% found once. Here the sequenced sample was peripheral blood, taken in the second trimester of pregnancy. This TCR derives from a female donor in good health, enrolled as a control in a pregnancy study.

The CDR3 sequence: CSVELLAGGINTQYF. Written as DNA, the CDR3 is TGCAGCGTTGAATTGCTAGCGGGAGGAATAAATACGCAGTATTTT. This chain joins TRBV29-1 and TRBJ2-3; TRBD2 aligns across 11 bases. Germline V gives CDR1 SQVTM, CDR2 ANQGSEA. The CDR3 has 15 residues. Trimming cost V 2 bases and J 7 bases; bases outside gene matches: 8.